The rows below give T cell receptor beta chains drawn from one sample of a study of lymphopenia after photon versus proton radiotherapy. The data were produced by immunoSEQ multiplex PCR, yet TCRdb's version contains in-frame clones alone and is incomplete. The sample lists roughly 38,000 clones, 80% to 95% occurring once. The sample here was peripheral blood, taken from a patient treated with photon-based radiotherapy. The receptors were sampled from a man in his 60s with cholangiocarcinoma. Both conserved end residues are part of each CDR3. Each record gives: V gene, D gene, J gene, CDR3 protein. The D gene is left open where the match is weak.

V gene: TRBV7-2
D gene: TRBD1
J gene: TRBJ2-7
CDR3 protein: CASSLHGQATREQYF

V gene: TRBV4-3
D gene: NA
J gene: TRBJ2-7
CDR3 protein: CASSQDSGAGGSYEQYF

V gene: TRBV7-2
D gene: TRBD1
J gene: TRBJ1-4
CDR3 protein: CASSSRQGLNEKLFF

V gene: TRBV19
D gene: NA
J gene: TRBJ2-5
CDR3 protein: CASSARTGFGTQYF

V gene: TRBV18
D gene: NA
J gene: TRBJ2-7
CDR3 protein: CASSPDSYEQYF

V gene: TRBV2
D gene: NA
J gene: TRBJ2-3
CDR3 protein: CASSRGTDTQYF

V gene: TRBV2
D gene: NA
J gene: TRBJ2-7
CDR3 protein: CASTQTAYEQYF

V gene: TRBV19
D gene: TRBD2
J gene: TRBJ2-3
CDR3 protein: CASSIQLAADTQYF

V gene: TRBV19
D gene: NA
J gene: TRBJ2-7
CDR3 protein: CASSSDYYEQYF

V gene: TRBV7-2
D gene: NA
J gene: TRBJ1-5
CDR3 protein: CASSPGSNQPQHF

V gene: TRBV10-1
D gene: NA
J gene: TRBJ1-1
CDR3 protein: CASSESHLGGRYTEAFF

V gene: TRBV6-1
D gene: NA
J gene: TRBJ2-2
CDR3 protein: CASSGQIVPTTGELFF

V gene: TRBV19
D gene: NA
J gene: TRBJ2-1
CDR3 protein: CASSIAGRISYNEQFF

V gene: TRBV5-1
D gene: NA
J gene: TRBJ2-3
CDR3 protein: CASSLDGWAPNTQYF

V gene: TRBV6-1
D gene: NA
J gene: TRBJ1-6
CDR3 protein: CASSETGPRNSPLHF

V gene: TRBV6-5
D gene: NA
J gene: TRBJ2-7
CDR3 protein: CASRNQVSSYEQYF

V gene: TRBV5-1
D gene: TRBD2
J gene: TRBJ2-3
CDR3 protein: CASSLAGRASGSVGTQYF

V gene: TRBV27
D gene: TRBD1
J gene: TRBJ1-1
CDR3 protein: CASSSTGTGNTEAFF